This TCR beta chain was found in a study of blood T cell repertoires in COVID-19. Study details: Researchers got acute and convalescent COVID-19 samples from the United States, Italy and Spain. T cells, B-cell-depleted T cells, or PBMCs provided the cDNA or gDNA that served as material.

The J segment lost 6 bases and the V segment lost 4 bases, leaving 12 bases of the junction unmatched. This CDR3 has 16 residues. Germline V gene data show CDR1 as SGHTA and CDR2 as FQGNSA. Sequencing was performed with immunoSEQ multiplex PCR; in TCRdb, only in-frame clones are kept and a portion is missing. The table lists a few hundred thousand clones, just over 85% of them singletons. Sequenced sample: peripheral blood. The chain links TRBV7-2 to TRBJ1-5; TRBD1 aligns across 7 bases. The receptor was derived from a woman in her 30s with active or convalescent COVID-19. The CDR3 sequence is CASSSRGDRVAQPQHF. Written as DNA, the CDR3 is TGTGCCAGCAGCTCCAGAGGTGACAGGGTCGCTCAGCCCCAGCATTTT.